The entry that follows covers one TCR beta chain sequence. Here immunoSEQ multiplex PCR was the method, and the copy in TCRdb shows in-frame clones only, minus some. The table lists over 10,000 clones, roughly 69% of them singletons, with about 9.9% in the top ten. These data originate in a study of somatic mutations in cytotoxic T cells in rheumatoid arthritis. Study context: Some V beta antibody-stained T-cell populations were flow-sorted at nearly 100% purity, including V beta1+ cells sequenced for TCRB.

From germline, CDR1 is SNHLY and CDR2 FYNNEI. V was pared by 4 bases and J by 7 bases, with 2 bases of the junction left unmatched. The CDR3 is 13 residues long. This TCR was recovered from a woman aged 40-49 years in good health. The sequenced material came from CD8+ T cells sorted from blood. The gene calls are TRBV2 and TRBJ1-2, with TRBD1 identical over 11 bases. The CDR3, as DNA: TGTGCCAGCAGTGCGGGACAGGGGGTTGGCTACACCTTC. Amino acids: CASSAGQGVGYTF.